These T cell receptor beta chains were read from a single sample in a study of blood T cell repertoires in COVID-19. Some clones are missing from TCRdb's copy, which holds only in-frame ones; the method was immunoSEQ multiplex PCR. The top ten hold approximately 3% of the sample, which has more than 150,000 clones, roughly 73% seen once. The sample consisted of peripheral blood. The source is a woman of 80 years or more with active or convalescent COVID-19. Each CDR3 is given with its conserved first and last residue. The order of the fields is V gene, J gene, CDR3 protein.

V: TRBV2
J: TRBJ2-7
CDR3: CASTGGAASRGGYEQYF

V: TRBV9
J: TRBJ1-3
CDR3: CASSANPDRNTIYF

V: TRBV10-3
J: TRBJ1-1
CDR3: CAIGDGQGNTEAFF

V: TRBV14
J: TRBJ2-3
CDR3: CASRVPGTDTQYF

V: TRBV29-1
J: TRBJ2-3
CDR3: CSFPGRGGTDTQYF

V: TRBV6-5
J: TRBJ1-1
CDR3: CASKWDRNTEAFF

V: TRBV6-5
J: TRBJ1-2
CDR3: CASREGLNYGYTF

V: TRBV7-8
J: TRBJ2-2
CDR3: CASSLAGGSNTGELFF

V: TRBV9
J: TRBJ1-4
CDR3: CASSVSGTLREKLFF

V: TRBV20-1
J: TRBJ2-1
CDR3: CSASLAGGSYNEQFF

V: TRBV7-6
J: TRBJ2-7
CDR3: CASSQGQESNEQYF

V: TRBV28
J: TRBJ2-5
CDR3: CASSKAGGIQETQYF

V: TRBV19
J: TRBJ1-2
CDR3: CASSILTVGATQNGYTF

V: TRBV20-1
J: TRBJ2-1
CDR3: CSASIENEQFF

V: TRBV6-5
J: TRBJ1-2
CDR3: CASSYASSGLYGYTF

V: TRBV10-3
J: TRBJ1-6
CDR3: CAISEDSPSFSSYNSPLHF

V: TRBV19
J: TRBJ2-4
CDR3: CASSIFLVGTGGNNIQYF